This entry lists 14 T cell receptor beta chains sequenced from one sample in a study of blood T cell repertoires in COVID-19. Assay used: immunoSEQ multiplex PCR; TCRdb lists only in-frame clones, some missing. The repertoire has about 300,000 clones, 70% to 90% of them found once; the top ten carry approximately 6%. The material sequenced was PBMCs or T cells enriched from blood (not recorded which). The receptors stem from a woman aged 30 to 39 who had recovered from COVID-19.

This clone is a singleton in its sample. The rearrangement links TRBV5-6 to TRBJ1-4; D is undetermined. This CDR3 spans 15 amino acids. V was trimmed by 1 base and J by 4 bases, leaving 11 bases between them. The germline V gene encodes CDR1 SGHDT and CDR2 YYEEEE. The CDR3 DNA reads as TGTGCCAGCAGCTTGTGGGTACGGGATAATGAAAAACTGTTTTTT. It yields the protein CASSLWVRDNEKLFF.

CDR3: CASSLALPTENTEAFF. In nucleotides, the CDR3 is TGCGCCAGCAGCTTGGCTCTACCGACAGAGAACACTGAAGCTTTCTTT. The rearrangement joins TRBV5-1 to TRBJ1-1; D may be TRBD1 (5 bases). CDR3 length: 16 residues. Trimming left V 0 bases short and J 1 base short, with 13 bases between. Looked up from germline, CDR1 is SGHRS and CDR2 is YFSETQ.

J is TRBJ1-5 and V is TRBV19; D not resolved. CDR3 length equals 14 residues. Germline V gene sequence: CDR1 LNHDA, CDR2 SQIVND (reference sequence). Trimming stripped 4 bases from V and 1 base from J, with 8 bases between. CDR3 loop: CASSTRLSNQPQHF. Here the CDR3 DNA reads TGTGCCAGTAGTACACGACTGAGCAATCAGCCCCAGCATTTT.

The gene calls are TRBV4-1 and TRBJ1-1, with a possible D match to TRBD1 (5 bases). CDR3 length: 15 amino acids. In germline, CDR1 is MGHRA, CDR2 YSYEKL. V lost 2 bases to trimming and J lost 3 bases, with 13 bases between them. The CDR3 loop is CASSQSWGGDTEAFF. CDR3 DNA sequence: TGCGCCAGCAGCCAAAGCTGGGGGGGGGACACTGAAGCTTTCTTT.

V and J are TRBV6-1 and TRBJ2-7, with D perhaps TRBD2 (5 bases). This CDR3 is 14 amino acids long. Trimming removed 2 bases from V and 1 base from J, with 9 bases in between. The germline V gene has CDR1 MNHNS and CDR2 SASEGT. CDR3 sequence reads: CASSEQRRSYEQYF. Written as DNA, the CDR3 is TGTGCCAGCAGTGAACAGCGGAGGTCCTACGAGCAGTACTTC.

The CDR3 region is CASRKPGRSYEQYF. The DNA for the CDR3 is TGTGCCAGCAGAAAACCCGGGAGGTCATACGAGCAGTACTTC. The chain combines TRBV11-2 with TRBJ2-7; 7 positions match TRBD2. Germline V gives CDR1 SGHAT, CDR2 FQNNGV. This CDR3 has 14 amino acids. J lost 4 bases, V lost 6 bases, and 9 bases had no gene match.

This clone was counted a single time. The chain has TRBV21-1 and TRBJ2-1; the table calls TRBD2, which could not be checked here. TRBV21-1 is a pseudogene segment. The CDR3 covers 15 residues. The DNA of the CDR3 is TGTGCCAGCAGCAAGGGCAGGGAGGTACCCAATGAGCAGTTCTTC. Amino acids: CASSKGREVPNEQFF.

The CDR3 coding sequence is TGTGCCAGCAGTATGACAGGGAAATATAATTCACCCCTCCACTTT. Its protein product is CASSMTGKYNSPLHF. The J gene is TRBJ1-6, the V gene TRBV6-5, with 7 bases fitting TRBD1. The germline V gene has CDR1 MNHEY and CDR2 SVGAGI. With V trimmed by 5 bases and J by 4 bases, 5 bases remained unmatched. The CDR3 is 15 amino acids.

This clone was counted once. The chain employs TRBV18 and TRBJ1-2; 12 bases agree with TRBD1. The CDR3 loop spans 17 amino acids. Looked up from germline, CDR1 is KGHSH and CDR2 is LQKENI. With 1 base clipped from V and 7 bases from J, the junction kept 10 bases outside the gene matches. This CDR3 reads CASSPRGQGARTGGYTF. The CDR3 DNA is TGTGCCAGCTCACCACGGGGACAGGGGGCGCGAACCGGTGGCTACACCTTC.

The chain has TRBV11-2 and TRBJ2-7; TRBD1 matches at 7 bases. This CDR3 is 15 amino acids long. The junction had 11 bases not matched to a gene; V was cut back by 5 bases and J by 4 bases. The germline V gene encodes CDR1 SGHAT and CDR2 FQNNGV. The CDR3 DNA reads TGTGCCAGCAGCACCCGACAGGGAAGAACTTACGAGCAGTACTTC. Translating it yields CASSTRQGRTYEQYF.

DNA for the CDR3: TGTGCCAGCAGTTCCAAGACTGCTTATGGCTACACCTTC. Translation: CASSSKTAYGYTF. The genes are TRBV12-3 or TRBV12-4 and TRBJ1-2; D is unresolved. Trimming removed 4 bases at V and 5 bases at J, with 11 bases between. CDR3 size: 13 residues.

This sequence joins TRBV9 and TRBJ2-5; possibly TRBD2 for D (7 bases). The CDR3 length is 15 residues. Germline loops: CDR1 SGDLS, CDR2 YYNGEE. The V and J ends lost 6 bases and 5 bases respectively, with 20 bases between them. As DNA, the CDR3 is TGTGCCAGCACCCCCCTCGGGGGGCCGGGGGAGACCCAGTACTTC. Translating gives CASTPLGGPGETQYF.

The V call is TRBV23-1, the J call TRBJ1-2; D is unclear. TRBV23-1 is recorded as an ORF, its role being uncertain. This CDR3 region has 12 residues. V was pared by 0 bases and J by 5 bases, with 4 bases between. CDR3 protein: CASSQSPYGYTF. The CDR3 bases are TGCGCCAGCAGTCAATCTCCGTATGGCTACACCTTC.

V usage is TRBV6-5 and J usage is TRBJ2-7, with D maybe TRBD2 (6 bases). The germline V gene has CDR1 MNHEY and CDR2 SVGAGI. V lost 6 bases and J 1 base, leaving 13 bases between the germline ends. The CDR3 sequence is 14 residues long. CDR3 nucleotide sequence: TGTGCCAGCAGCCTGGTGGGGGGATCCTACGAGCAGTACTTC. This sequence encodes CASSLVGGSYEQYF.